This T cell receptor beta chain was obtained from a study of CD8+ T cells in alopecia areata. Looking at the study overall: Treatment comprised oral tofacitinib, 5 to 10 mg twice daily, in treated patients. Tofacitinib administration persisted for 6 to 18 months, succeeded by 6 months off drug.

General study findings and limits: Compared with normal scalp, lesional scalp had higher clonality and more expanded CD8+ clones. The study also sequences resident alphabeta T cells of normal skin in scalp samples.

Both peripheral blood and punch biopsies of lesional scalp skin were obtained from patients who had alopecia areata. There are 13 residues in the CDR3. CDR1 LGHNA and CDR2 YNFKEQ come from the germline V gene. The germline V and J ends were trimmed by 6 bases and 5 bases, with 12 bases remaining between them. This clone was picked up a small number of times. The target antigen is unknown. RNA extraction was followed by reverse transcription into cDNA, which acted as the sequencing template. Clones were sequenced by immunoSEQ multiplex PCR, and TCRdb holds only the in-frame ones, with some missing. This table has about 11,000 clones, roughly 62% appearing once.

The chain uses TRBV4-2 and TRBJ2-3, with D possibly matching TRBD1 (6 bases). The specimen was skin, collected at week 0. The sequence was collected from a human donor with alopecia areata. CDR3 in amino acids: CASSIQGKDTQYF. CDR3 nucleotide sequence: TGTGCCAGCAGTATTCAGGGGAAAGATACGCAGTATTTT.